The clone carrying this TCR beta chain was counted between two and nine times. This specimen belongs to a study of response to subunit inactivated influenza vaccine. One entry per CDR3 protein results from TCRdb running MiXCR on the RT-PCR reads. The sample contains more than 450,000 distinct CDR3 sequences, around 11% of which appear only once. The ends were cut back, 0 bases at V and 0 bases at J, with 9 bases in the middle. The CDR3 contains 15 residues. From germline, CDR1 is SGHRS and CDR2 YFSETQ. Separately, the same data were catalogued under a study of T cells expressing NK-cell markers. As that report states: The authors generated TCR beta cDNA through 5'RACE template switching with UMIs.

This rearrangement joins TRBV5-1 to TRBJ1-1; D call uncertain. The TCR was taken from a man in his fifties who received an inactivated influenza vaccine. The sample consisted of PBMCs from blood, taken on the day of vaccination. CDR3 DNA sequence: TGCGCCAGCAGCTTGGAGGGTCTCGTGAACACTGAAGCTTTCTTT. Amino acids: CASSLEGLVNTEAFF.